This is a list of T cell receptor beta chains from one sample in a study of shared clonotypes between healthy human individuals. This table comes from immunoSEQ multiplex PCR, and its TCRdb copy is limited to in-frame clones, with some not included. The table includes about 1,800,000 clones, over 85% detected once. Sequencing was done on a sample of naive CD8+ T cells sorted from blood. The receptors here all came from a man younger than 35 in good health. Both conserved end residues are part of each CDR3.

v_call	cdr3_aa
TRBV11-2	CASSYAGDNSPLHF
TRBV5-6	CASSTGTSGTGELFF
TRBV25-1	CASRFRNTEAFF
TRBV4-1	CASSQVGLGPPKQYF
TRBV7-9	CASSLAGSHEQFF
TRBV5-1	CASSLAGSGEFF
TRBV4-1	CASSLRVNSYEQYF
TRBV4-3	CASSPSRQAGRGYTF
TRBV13	CASSLGSLVTGELFF
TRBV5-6	CASSVGSSYGYTF
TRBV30	CAWSVERIEAFF
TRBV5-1	CATKADYYNSPLHF
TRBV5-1	CASSLEDQETQYF
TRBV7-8	CASSLGFGPGQDVSSYNEQFF
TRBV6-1	CASRDDGNQPQHF
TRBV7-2	CASSSWGNEKLFF
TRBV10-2	CASSEIGTSGGDTQYF
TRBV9	CASSENYGTLDYNEQFF
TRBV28	CASAIRASGANVLTF
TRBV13	CASSLGRGYEQYF
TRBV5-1	CASSLGLAYSSGANVLTF
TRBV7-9	CASSADIMNTEAFF
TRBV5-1	CASSLVGGGREQYF